The 10 T cell receptor beta chains below come from one sample, sequenced in a study of control samples from healthy donors and cancer patients. Here immunoSEQ multiplex PCR was the method, and the copy in TCRdb shows in-frame clones only, minus some. This table holds tens of thousands of clones, approximately 89% found once. The sequenced sample was PBMCs. The receptor source for this set is a man aged 40-49 years with colorectal cancer.

The V and J genes are TRBV5-1 and TRBJ2-7; D call uncertain. Trimming shortened V by 7 bases and J by 4 bases, and 15 bases separated the two germline ends. The CDR3 is made up of 13 amino acids. Germline lookup yields CDR1 SGHRS and CDR2 YFSETQ. CDR3 sequence reads: CASGEFGLYEQYF. In DNA form, the CDR3 reads TGCGCCAGCGGTGAGTTTGGTCTTTACGAGCAGTACTTC.

The chain links TRBV6-2 or TRBV6-3 to TRBJ2-2, with D unresolved. CDR1 and CDR2 (germline): MNHEY, SVGEGT. The CDR3 loop spans 15 amino acids. Trimming removed 4 bases at V and 5 bases at J, with 14 bases between. CDR3 bases: TGTGCCAGCAGTTCTGCGTCACCTAGAACCGGGGAGCTGTTTTTT. Amino acids: CASSSASPRTGELFF.

The chain employs TRBV28 and TRBJ1-2; D call uncertain. V dropped 2 bases and J dropped 1 base, with 8 bases sitting between them. This CDR3 spans 14 amino acids. CDR1 is MDHEN and CDR2 is SYDVKM in the germline V gene. CDR3 protein: CASSLSRSNYGYTF. For the CDR3, the DNA is TGTGCCAGCAGTTTAAGTCGAAGTAACTATGGCTACACCTTC.

The chain uses TRBV7-9 and TRBJ2-7; no clear D. V dropped 1 base and J dropped 5 bases, with 9 bases sitting between them. The CDR3 extends over 13 amino acids. Per the germline V gene, CDR1 is SEHNR and CDR2 is FQNEAQ (reference sequence). CDR3 region: CASSLGGGNEQYF. In DNA form, the CDR3 reads TGTGCCAGCAGCTTAGGTGGTGGGAACGAGCAGTACTTC.

The J gene is TRBJ2-3, the V gene TRBV4-2; 10 positions match TRBD2. The trim removed 4 bases at V and 5 bases at J, leaving 15 bases unmatched. Germline V gene sequence: CDR1 LGHNA, CDR2 YNFKEQ. The CDR3 is made up of 18 amino acids. This chain's CDR3 is CASSPSGSGRRSGDTQYF. In nucleotides, the CDR3 is TGTGCCAGCAGCCCGTCGGGTAGCGGGAGGCGGTCAGGAGATACGCAGTATTTT.

The gene calls are TRBV5-1 and TRBJ2-2; 10 bases fit TRBD2. V shed 2 bases and J 5 bases; nucleotides not matched to a gene: 0. Per germline, CDR1 SGHRS and CDR2 YFSETQ. This CDR3 has 14 residues. This chain's CDR3 is CASSFSGRTGELFF. CDR3 coding DNA: TGCGCCAGCAGCTTTAGCGGGAGGACCGGGGAGCTGTTTTTT.

This clone was seen only once. The chain joins TRBV9 to TRBJ2-7, with 8 bases identical to TRBD2. J was trimmed by 0 bases and V by 0 bases; bases with no gene match: 5. Germline V gene lookup returns CDR1 SGDLS and CDR2 YYNGEE. The CDR3 loop spans 16 amino acids. The CDR3 DNA follows: TGTGCCAGCAGCGTAGCCCCCGGGAGGGGCTCCTACGAGCAGTACTTC. It specifies CASSVAPGRGSYEQYF.

This rearrangement joins TRBV27 to TRBJ2-7; D unresolved. There are 13 residues in the CDR3. V was cut by 0 bases and J by 4 bases, with 7 bases left in between. The germline gives CDR1 MNHEY, CDR2 SMNVEV (reference sequence). The CDR3 is CASSLSLRYEQYF. The CDR3 DNA reads as TGTGCCAGCAGTTTATCATTGAGGTACGAGCAGTACTTC.

The genes are TRBV29-1 and TRBJ1-5, with D perhaps matching TRBD1 (6 bases). This CDR3 spans 13 amino acids. Trimming stripped 5 bases from V and 4 bases from J, with 12 bases between. Germline V CDR1 and CDR2: SQVTM, ANQGSEA. CDR3 loop: CSVRDNHNQPQHF. CDR3 sequence (DNA): TGCAGCGTTCGGGACAATCATAATCAGCCCCAGCATTTT.

V is TRBV27 and J is TRBJ2-7; D possibly corresponds to TRBD1 (5 bases). The germline V gene has CDR1 MNHEY and CDR2 SMNVEV (reference sequence). Trimming took off 0 bases at V and 7 bases at J, with 13 bases between the two ends. CDR3 length: 14 residues. CDR3 sequence: CASSLSSGLVEQYF. DNA of the CDR3: TGTGCCAGCAGTTTATCATCAGGGCTGGTGGAGCAGTACTTC.